A selection of T cell receptor beta chains follows, all from one sample in a study of patients and donors after allogeneic stem cell transplantation. TCRdb re-called the RT-PCR reads through MiXCR, storing one row per CDR3 protein. Here the sample spans 65,000 to 80,000 distinct CDR3 sequences, around 27% being singletons. Sequenced material: blood, either unsorted or a sorted T cell fraction (not recorded which). All receptors derive from a human donor who was either an allogeneic HSCT recipient or a stem cell or donor lymphocyte infusion donor (not recorded which). It is not recorded whose cells these are; they may come from a transplant donor. Each CDR3 is given with its conserved first and last residue. The order of the fields is clone size, J gene, V gene, D gene, CDR3 protein, CDR3 DNA. A D gene is named only where the DNA matches it firmly. Clone sizes are given selectively: once, few, many, or a class where the clone is expanded.

clone size: few
J gene: TRBJ1-6
V gene: TRBV9
D gene: TRBD1
CDR3 protein: CASSPRGQGINNSPLHF
CDR3 DNA: TGTGCCAGCAGCCCCAGGGGACAGGGAATTAATAATTCACCCCTCCACTTT

clone size: -
J gene: TRBJ2-7
V gene: TRBV5-1
D gene: -
CDR3 protein: CANPPRDIYEQYF
CDR3 DNA: TGCGCCAATCCTCCGAGGGACATTTACGAGCAGTACTTC

clone size: -
J gene: TRBJ1-1
V gene: TRBV28
D gene: -
CDR3 protein: CASSSHLRDKAFF
CDR3 DNA: TGTGCCAGCAGTTCCCACCTCCGGGACAAGGCTTTCTTT

clone size: -
J gene: TRBJ2-7
V gene: TRBV27
D gene: -
CDR3 protein: CASSGGGFSYEQYF
CDR3 DNA: TGTGCCAGCAGTGGAGGAGGTTTCAGCTACGAGCAGTACTTC

clone size: -
J gene: TRBJ2-3
V gene: TRBV7-3
D gene: TRBD1
CDR3 protein: CASSFGQGGTDTQYF
CDR3 DNA: TGTGCCAGCAGCTTCGGACAGGGCGGCACAGATACGCAGTATTTT

clone size: -
J gene: TRBJ1-1
V gene: TRBV20-1
D gene: -
CDR3 protein: CSAGSLEAFF
CDR3 DNA: TGCAGTGCTGGGTCCCTTGAAGCTTTCTTT

clone size: few
J gene: TRBJ1-3
V gene: TRBV12-3/TRBV12-4
D gene: -
CDR3 protein: CASSLIGNGNTIYF
CDR3 DNA: TGTGCCAGCAGTTTAATAGGGAACGGAAACACCATATATTTT

clone size: -
J gene: TRBJ2-1
V gene: TRBV6-5
D gene: TRBD2
CDR3 protein: CASSYSSGGMEQFF
CDR3 DNA: TGTGCCAGCAGTTACTCTAGCGGGGGGATGGAGCAGTTCTTC

clone size: many
J gene: TRBJ1-4
V gene: TRBV7-9
D gene: -
CDR3 protein: CASSLFADSGEKLFF
CDR3 DNA: TGTGCCAGCAGCTTGTTTGCGGACAGCGGAGAAAAACTGTTTTTT

clone size: -
J gene: TRBJ1-5
V gene: TRBV6-5
D gene: -
CDR3 protein: CASSNRQYNQPQHF
CDR3 DNA: TGTGCCAGCAGTAACCGACAGTACAATCAGCCCCAGCATTTT

clone size: few
J gene: TRBJ1-3
V gene: TRBV29-1
D gene: -
CDR3 protein: CGGSLISGNTIYF
CDR3 DNA: TGCGGAGGTTCTTTGATCTCTGGAAACACCATATATTTT

clone size: many
J gene: TRBJ1-1
V gene: TRBV5-4
D gene: -
CDR3 protein: CASSRHYAGQKNTEAFF
CDR3 DNA: TGTGCCAGCAGCCGCCATTATGCGGGGCAGAAGAACACTGAAGCTTTCTTT

clone size: few
J gene: TRBJ2-2
V gene: TRBV5-1
D gene: -
CDR3 protein: CASSLQPGLGTGELFF
CDR3 DNA: TGCGCCAGCAGCCTTCAACCGGGACTCGGGACCGGGGAGCTGTTTTTT

clone size: many
J gene: TRBJ1-5
V gene: TRBV12-3/TRBV12-4
D gene: -
CDR3 protein: CASHPKPQHF
CDR3 DNA: TGTGCCAGCCACCCCAAGCCCCAGCATTTT

clone size: many
J gene: TRBJ2-2
V gene: TRBV5-1
D gene: -
CDR3 protein: CASSWSTGELFF
CDR3 DNA: TGCGCCAGCAGTTGGAGCACCGGGGAGCTGTTTTTT

clone size: few
J gene: TRBJ2-3
V gene: TRBV9
D gene: TRBD2
CDR3 protein: CASSVLAGGTSSTDTQYF
CDR3 DNA: TGTGCCAGCAGCGTGCTAGCGGGAGGTACATCGAGCACAGATACGCAGTATTTT

clone size: many
J gene: TRBJ1-2
V gene: TRBV4-1
D gene: TRBD1
CDR3 protein: CASSLDRVNYGYTF
CDR3 DNA: TGCGCCAGCAGCCTGGACAGGGTGAACTATGGCTACACCTTC

clone size: -
J gene: TRBJ1-2
V gene: TRBV18
D gene: -
CDR3 protein: CASSREDYGYTF
CDR3 DNA: TGTGCCAGCTCACGGGAGGATTATGGCTACACCTTC

clone size: many
J gene: TRBJ1-2
V gene: TRBV12-3/TRBV12-4
D gene: -
CDR3 protein: CASSWVGANYGYTF
CDR3 DNA: TGTGCCAGCAGTTGGGTCGGAGCTAACTATGGCTACACCTTC

clone size: few
J gene: TRBJ1-1
V gene: TRBV6-5
D gene: -
CDR3 protein: CASSYGGGRTEAFF
CDR3 DNA: TGTGCCAGCAGTTATGGCGGGGGGCGGACTGAAGCTTTCTTT

clone size: -
J gene: TRBJ2-7
V gene: TRBV29-1
D gene: TRBD1
CDR3 protein: CSVEDPTGERFEQYF
CDR3 DNA: TGCAGCGTTGAAGACCCGACAGGGGAGAGGTTCGAGCAGTACTTC

clone size: few
J gene: TRBJ1-2
V gene: TRBV20-1
D gene: -
CDR3 protein: CSARDLRGERNYGYTF
CDR3 DNA: TGCAGTGCTAGAGATCTTAGGGGGGAAAGGAACTATGGCTACACCTTC

clone size: -
J gene: TRBJ2-7
V gene: TRBV12-3/TRBV12-4
D gene: TRBD1
CDR3 protein: CACRTGSYEQYF
CDR3 DNA: TGTGCCTGCAGGACAGGGTCCTACGAGCAGTACTTC

clone size: many
J gene: TRBJ1-2
V gene: TRBV5-1
D gene: TRBD1
CDR3 protein: CASSSTLRDSYGYTF
CDR3 DNA: TGCGCCAGCAGCTCGACCTTGAGGGACAGCTATGGCTACACCTTC

clone size: -
J gene: TRBJ1-5
V gene: TRBV2
D gene: -
CDR3 protein: CASQTFSNQPQHF
CDR3 DNA: TGTGCCTCCCAGACTTTTAGCAATCAGCCCCAGCATTTT

clone size: -
J gene: TRBJ2-7
V gene: TRBV4-1
D gene: -
CDR3 protein: CASSQTGLRTYEQYF
CDR3 DNA: TGCGCCAGCAGCCAAACGGGGTTAAGGACCTACGAGCAGTACTTC

clone size: few
J gene: TRBJ2-7
V gene: TRBV20-1
D gene: -
CDR3 protein: CSADWSSDEQYF
CDR3 DNA: TGCAGTGCCGACTGGTCTAGCGACGAGCAGTACTTC

clone size: -
J gene: TRBJ2-1
V gene: TRBV6-5
D gene: -
CDR3 protein: CASKSGGDEQFF
CDR3 DNA: TGTGCCAGCAAGTCAGGGGGGGATGAGCAGTTCTTC

clone size: few
J gene: TRBJ2-3
V gene: TRBV10-3
D gene: -
CDR3 protein: CAINTGTYGPGTDTQYF
CDR3 DNA: TGTGCCATCAATACCGGGACCTATGGACCCGGCACAGATACGCAGTATTTT

clone size: few
J gene: TRBJ1-1
V gene: TRBV20-1
D gene: -
CDR3 protein: CSAHPFKGRRYTEAFF
CDR3 DNA: TGCAGTGCTCACCCCTTTAAGGGACGGCGGTACACTGAAGCTTTCTTT

clone size: few
J gene: TRBJ2-7
V gene: TRBV12-3/TRBV12-4
D gene: TRBD1
CDR3 protein: CASSPWTGYEQYF
CDR3 DNA: TGTGCCAGCAGTCCATGGACAGGCTACGAGCAGTACTTC

clone size: few
J gene: TRBJ2-2
V gene: TRBV5-4
D gene: -
CDR3 protein: CASSPGPSTRELFF
CDR3 DNA: TGTGCCAGCAGCCCCGGTCCCAGTACCCGGGAGCTGTTTTTT

clone size: -
J gene: TRBJ1-4
V gene: TRBV5-1
D gene: TRBD1
CDR3 protein: CASSFGQGAPSNEKLFF
CDR3 DNA: TGCGCCAGCAGCTTCGGACAGGGGGCGCCGAGTAATGAAAAACTGTTTTTT

clone size: -
J gene: TRBJ1-1
V gene: TRBV7-9
D gene: -
CDR3 protein: CAGSAEKSTEAFF
CDR3 DNA: TGTGCCGGCAGCGCAGAAAAGTCCACTGAAGCTTTCTTT

clone size: many
J gene: TRBJ1-1
V gene: TRBV12-5
D gene: -
CDR3 protein: CASVLRGSILGDTEAFF
CDR3 DNA: TGTGCTAGTGTTCTCCGGGGTTCAATCCTAGGGGACACTGAAGCTTTCTTT

clone size: few
J gene: TRBJ1-5
V gene: TRBV7-2
D gene: -
CDR3 protein: CASSLGGLLNQPQHF
CDR3 DNA: TGTGCCAGCAGCTTAGGGGGCCTCCTCAATCAGCCCCAGCATTTT

clone size: -
J gene: TRBJ2-1
V gene: TRBV28
D gene: -
CDR3 protein: CASPPRGRVRNEQFF
CDR3 DNA: TGTGCCAGCCCCCCAAGGGGAAGGGTTCGCAATGAGCAGTTCTTC

clone size: -
J gene: TRBJ2-1
V gene: TRBV5-1
D gene: TRBD2
CDR3 protein: CASRGSGSHEQFF
CDR3 DNA: TGCGCCAGCAGAGGTAGCGGGAGCCATGAGCAGTTCTTC

clone size: -
J gene: TRBJ2-3
V gene: TRBV5-1
D gene: -
CDR3 protein: CASSLDAAGTDTQYF
CDR3 DNA: TGCGCCAGCAGCTTGGACGCCGCAGGCACAGATACGCAGTATTTT